This is a list of T cell receptor beta chains from one sample in a study of vaccination and CD4 T cells after COVID-19. TCRdb re-called the PCR reads through MiXCR, storing one row per CDR3 protein. The sample has more than 10,000 distinct CDR3 sequences; around a third are singletons. Antigens of these TCRs are unknown. The sequences come from CD4+ T cells from blood, cultured in vitro, collected after SARS-CoV-2 vaccination. The receptors here all came from a human donor who had recovered from COVID-19. CDR3s include the opening cysteine and the closing phenylalanine or tryptophan. A D gene is named only where the DNA matches it firmly. Some rows mark clone size as missing; the rest say once, few, many or name a class of expanded clone.

v_gene	j_gene	abundance	len	d_gene	CDR3aa	CDR3nt
TRBV20-1	TRBJ2-5	NA	13	TRBD1	CSAKTGGVETQYF	TGCAGTGCAAAGACAGGGGGCGTGGAGACCCAGTACTTC
TRBV20-1	TRBJ2-3	medium-sized	14	NA	CSARSQRLTDTQYF	TGCAGTGCTAGGAGTCAGCGGCTCACAGATACGCAGTATTTT
TRBV7-6	TRBJ2-5	NA	18	TRBD2	CASRGSKGLAGVQETQYF	TGTGCCAGCAGGGGATCGAAGGGACTAGCGGGAGTTCAAGAGACCCAGTACTTC
TRBV7-3	TRBJ2-4	few	16	NA	CASSLRSGGGKNIQYF	TGTGCCAGCAGCTTACGGTCAGGGGGAGGCAAAAACATTCAGTACTTC
TRBV6-1	TRBJ2-7	NA	13	NA	CASSRGLTYEQYF	TGTGCCAGCAGCAGGGGACTGACCTACGAGCAGTACTTC
TRBV29-1	TRBJ1-2	NA	13	NA	CSVAHREIDGYTF	TGCAGCGTCGCCCACAGGGAGATAGATGGCTACACCTTC
TRBV27	TRBJ1-3	NA	15	NA	CASSLSRRSGNTIYF	TGTGCCAGCAGTTTGTCTCGGCGCTCTGGAAACACCATATATTTT
TRBV21-1	TRBJ2-7	few	17	NA	CASSGQRWGPSSYEQYF	TGTGCCAGCAGCGGCCAAAGGTGGGGCCCTAGTTCCTACGAGCAGTACTTC
TRBV9	TRBJ2-5	NA	13	NA	CASSPDLQETQYF	TGTGCCAGCAGCCCGGACTTACAAGAGACCCAGTACTTC
TRBV6-1	TRBJ2-5	NA	12	NA	CASKIAQETQYF	TGTGCCAGCAAGATAGCCCAAGAGACCCAGTACTTC
TRBV6-1	TRBJ2-3	NA	16	TRBD2	CASSQPAGGSTDTQYF	TGTGCCAGCTCCCAACCAGCGGGAGGGAGCACAGATACGCAGTATTTT
TRBV28	TRBJ2-7	NA	14	NA	CASSPHRDSSEQYF	TGTGCCAGCAGCCCCCACCGGGACTCCTCAGAGCAGTACTTC
TRBV29-1	TRBJ2-7	few	15	TRBD2	CSAVLAGVFTHEQYF	TGCAGCGCCGTTCTGGCGGGAGTGTTTACCCACGAGCAGTACTTC
TRBV2	TRBJ2-7	NA	12	NA	CASSRTSGEQYF	TGTGCCAGCAGTAGGACGAGTGGCGAGCAGTACTTC
TRBV6-2/TRBV6-3	TRBJ2-5	NA	13	NA	CASRAGYQETQYF	TGTGCCAGCAGAGCCGGGTACCAGGAGACCCAGTACTTC
TRBV6-5	TRBJ2-1	NA	15	TRBD2	CASSYGAGGPGEQFF	TGTGCCAGCAGTTATGGAGCGGGAGGGCCGGGTGAGCAGTTCTTC
TRBV28	TRBJ2-1	NA	18	TRBD2	CASLSTSGRTSSYNEQFF	TGTGCCAGCCTCTCGACTAGCGGGAGGACCAGCTCCTACAATGAGCAGTTCTTC
TRBV10-3	TRBJ1-5	NA	15	NA	CATGENGTSNQPQHF	TGTGCCACCGGTGAAAACGGGACTAGCAATCAGCCCCAGCATTTT
TRBV4-1	TRBJ2-3	few	17	TRBD2	CASSQDRGLAGVDTQYF	TGCGCCAGCAGCCAAGATCGGGGGCTAGCGGGAGTAGATACGCAGTATTTT
TRBV20-1	TRBJ2-7	NA	15	TRBD2	CSASRLAGASYEQYF	TGCAGTGCTTCGCGACTAGCGGGGGCCTCCTACGAGCAGTACTTC
TRBV7-2	TRBJ2-7	NA	15	NA	CASNKGGAGAREQYF	TGTGCCAGCAACAAGGGAGGGGCGGGGGCTAGGGAGCAGTACTTC
TRBV28	TRBJ2-7	few	14	TRBD1	CASSFGRGQVGQYF	TGTGCCAGCAGTTTTGGCAGGGGGCAGGTGGGGCAGTACTTC
TRBV5-1	TRBJ2-2	NA	18	TRBD1	CASSLRLKQGGDTGELFF	TGCGCCAGCAGCCTGCGACTCAAACAGGGGGGCGACACCGGGGAGCTGTTTTTT
TRBV7-2	TRBJ2-7	NA	15	NA	CASSPAGPSSYEQYF	TGTGCCAGCAGCCCGGCGGGACCGAGCTCCTACGAGCAGTACTTC
TRBV20-1	TRBJ2-3	NA	14	NA	CSAPLWGTTDTQYF	TGCAGTGCCCCACTCTGGGGCACCACAGATACGCAGTATTTT
TRBV6-1	TRBJ2-7	NA	15	TRBD2	CASRGGSGSLYEQYF	TGTGCCAGCAGGGGAGGGAGCGGGAGCCTCTACGAGCAGTACTTC
TRBV7-9	TRBJ2-1	few	14	TRBD2	CASSLRAGRVEQFF	TGTGCCAGCAGCCTAAGAGCGGGAAGGGTTGAGCAGTTCTTC
TRBV27	TRBJ2-1	NA	17	NA	CASSKLRPPPLGDEQFF	TGTGCCAGCAGTAAACTCCGCCCGCCGCCCCTCGGGGATGAGCAGTTCTTC
TRBV10-3	TRBJ2-7	few	15	NA	CAISDPHGQRNEQYF	TGTGCCATCAGTGATCCCCATGGACAGAGGAACGAGCAGTACTTC
TRBV28	TRBJ1-1	few	12	NA	CASSWSGAEAFF	TGTGCCAGCAGTTGGTCAGGGGCTGAAGCTTTCTTT
TRBV7-2	TRBJ2-7	NA	12	NA	CASSTRGAEQYF	TGTGCCAGCAGCACCCGAGGCGCCGAGCAGTACTTC
TRBV7-9	TRBJ1-5	NA	22	TRBD1	CASSLEGNLFGTGIYSNQPQHF	TGTGCCAGCAGCTTAGAGGGCAACTTGTTCGGGACAGGGATATATAGCAATCAGCCCCAGCATTTT
TRBV11-3	TRBJ2-1	few	15	NA	CASSLGDSIYNEQFF	TGTGCCAGCAGCTTAGGAGACAGCATCTACAATGAGCAGTTCTTC
TRBV27	TRBJ2-1	NA	14	TRBD2	CAGERGLALNEQFF	TGTGCCGGGGAGAGGGGACTAGCGCTTAATGAGCAGTTCTTC
TRBV30	TRBJ1-2	NA	13	NA	CAWSVWQGNGYTF	TGTGCCTGGAGTGTGTGGCAGGGTAACGGCTACACCTTC
TRBV6-1	TRBJ1-6	few	13	NA	CASSADRGSPLHF	TGTGCCAGCAGTGCGGACCGGGGTTCACCCCTCCACTTT
TRBV25-1	TRBJ2-3	once	12	TRBD2	CASRGGTDTQYF	TGTGCCAGCCGGGGGGGCACAGATACGCAGTATTTT
TRBV6-5	TRBJ2-1	NA	13	NA	CASSYSAYNEQFF	TGTGCCAGCAGTTACTCCGCTTACAATGAGCAGTTCTTC
TRBV20-1	TRBJ2-3	NA	15	NA	CSAAGSPFSTDTQYF	TGCAGTGCTGCCGGGAGCCCATTTAGCACAGATACGCAGTATTTT
TRBV6-1	TRBJ1-1	NA	15	TRBD1	CASSRVDPGTGEAFF	TGTGCCAGCAGCCGTGTCGACCCCGGGACAGGGGAAGCTTTCTTT
TRBV2	TRBJ2-5	NA	16	TRBD2	CASSAPLAGAPETQYF	TGTGCCAGCAGTGCCCCACTAGCGGGAGCGCCAGAGACCCAGTACTTC
TRBV20-1	TRBJ1-2	few	10	NA	CSEPGSGYTF	TGCAGTGAACCTGGAAGTGGCTACACCTTC
TRBV7-8	TRBJ1-2	NA	14	NA	CASSLAMGFNGYTF	TGTGCCAGCAGCTTAGCGATGGGTTTTAATGGCTACACCTTC
TRBV28	TRBJ1-5	few	15	NA	CASRPSGVRNQPQHF	TGTGCCAGCAGGCCTTCGGGGGTACGCAATCAGCCCCAGCATTTT
TRBV6-1	TRBJ2-1	NA	14	TRBD1	CASRAGTGLREQFF	TGTGCCAGCAGGGCCGGGACAGGTCTACGAGAGCAGTTCTTC
TRBV18	TRBJ2-5	few	15	NA	CASSPPGVSQETQYF	TGTGCCAGCTCACCACCGGGGGTCAGCCAAGAGACCCAGTACTTC
TRBV28	TRBJ2-6	few	16	NA	CASSLWSSSGANVLTF	TGTGCCAGCAGTTTATGGTCGAGCTCTGGGGCCAACGTCCTGACTTTC
TRBV7-2	TRBJ2-6	NA	16	NA	CASSATTGSGANVLTF	TGTGCTAGCAGCGCTACGACAGGCTCTGGGGCCAACGTCCTGACTTTC